This is a list of T cell receptor beta chains from one sample in a study of brain metastases from non-small cell lung cancer. Clones were read by immunoSEQ multiplex PCR, and TCRdb kept only the in-frame ones, dropping some. Among about 4,600 clones listed, nearly 90% were seen once. The sample comprised tissue from a brain metastasis. The receptors were sampled from a donor at least 40 years old with non-small cell lung cancer. Both conserved end residues are part of each CDR3. A D gene is named only where the DNA matches it firmly. Size tells how often a clone was seen (once, few, many) or the class of an expanded clone, and some rows leave it out.

j_gene,d_gene,len,v_gene,abundance,CDR3nt,CDR3aa
TRBJ2-1,NA,16,TRBV3-1/TRBV3-2,NA,TGTGCCAGCAGCCAGGCACGGGGGGCGGACTACAATGAGCAGTTCTTC,CASSQARGADYNEQFF
TRBJ2-1,NA,15,TRBV30,NA,TGTGCCTGGAGCCCCCTCGAAGCGGACTACAATGAGCAGTTCTTC,CAWSPLEADYNEQFF
TRBJ1-5,TRBD1,14,TRBV2,NA,TGTGCCAGCAGTCGGGCCAGGGGGCGTCAGCCCCAGCATTTT,CASSRARGRQPQHF
TRBJ2-7,TRBD2,18,TRBV18,large,TGTGCCAGCTCGTACGCCGGGACTAGCGGACCTAGCTCCTACGAGCAGTACTTC,CASSYAGTSGPSSYEQYF
TRBJ2-2,NA,16,TRBV7-9,NA,TGTGCCAGCAGCCCGAGAGGGGCACCCAACACCGGGGAGCTGTTTTTT,CASSPRGAPNTGELFF
TRBJ2-7,NA,14,TRBV7-2,NA,TGTGCCAGCAGCTTCGGCCCCCACTCCTACGAGCAGTACTTC,CASSFGPHSYEQYF
TRBJ2-1,NA,13,TRBV18,few,TGTGCCAGCTCACCAGAGGGTAAGAATGAGCAGTTCTTC,CASSPEGKNEQFF
TRBJ1-3,NA,13,TRBV12-3/TRBV12-4,NA,TGTGCCAGCAGTTTAAGATACGGAAACACCATATATTTT,CASSLRYGNTIYF
TRBJ2-3,TRBD2,17,TRBV24-1,NA,TGTGCCACCAGTGATCTTCAGACTAGCGGGGGGCGCGATACGCAGTATTTT,CATSDLQTSGGRDTQYF
TRBJ2-3,NA,13,TRBV12-3/TRBV12-4,NA,TGTGCCAGCAGTCCCATGGGCACAGATACGCAGTATTTT,CASSPMGTDTQYF
TRBJ2-3,NA,15,TRBV5-1,NA,TGCGCCAGCAGCCGGACAAGTGTGGGGGCAGATACGCAATATTTT,CASSRTSVGADTQYF
TRBJ2-3,TRBD2,13,TRBV29-1,NA,TGCAGCGTTTTAGCGGGAGCCACAGATACGCAGTATTTT,CSVLAGATDTQYF
TRBJ1-2,NA,12,TRBV6-5,NA,TGTGCCAGCAATCAGAGGTCGGAGGGCTACACCTTC,CASNQRSEGYTF
TRBJ2-3,TRBD1,12,TRBV5-6,NA,TGTGCCAGCAGCTTTTCGAGGACAGGGATGTATTTT,CASSFSRTGMYF
TRBJ2-3,NA,14,TRBV19,NA,TGTGCCAGTATGGGGATATCTAGCACAGATACGCAGTATTTT,CASMGISSTDTQYF
TRBJ2-1,TRBD2,16,TRBV3-1/TRBV3-2,once,TGTGCCAGCAGCCAGACTAGCGGGGGCTGGAATGCTGAGCAGTTCTTC,CASSQTSGGWNAEQFF
TRBJ1-1,NA,14,TRBV28,NA,TGTGCCAGCGAGACAGGACCTATGAACACTGAAGCTTTCTTT,CASETGPMNTEAFF
TRBJ2-1,NA,16,TRBV9,NA,TGTGCCAGCAGCCACCCAGCGGGCCGGACCGGAAGTGAGCAGTTCTTC,CASSHPAGRTGSEQFF
TRBJ1-4,NA,16,TRBV28,NA,TGTGCCAGCAGTTTATACAGGGTGGGGTTGGATAAAAAACTGTTTTTT,CASSLYRVGLDKKLFF
TRBJ2-5,NA,15,TRBV7-2,NA,TGTGCCAGCAGTTCTACCGGGACGAATGTGGAGACCCAGTACTTC,CASSSTGTNVETQYF
TRBJ2-3,TRBD1,14,TRBV6-5,NA,TGTGCCGCCGCGACAGGGGAGCACACAGATACGCAGTATTTT,CAAATGEHTDTQYF
TRBJ1-3,NA,15,TRBV4-3,NA,TGCGCCAGCAGCCAGTGGTCAGGAGGAGGAAACACCATATATTTT,CASSQWSGGGNTIYF
TRBJ2-7,NA,13,TRBV5-1,NA,TGCGCCAGCAGCGCCGGGACCCCCTACGAGCAGTACTTC,CASSAGTPYEQYF
TRBJ2-5,TRBD2,15,TRBV4-1,NA,TGCGCCAGCAGCCAAGGGACTAGCGTACAAGAGACCCAGTACTTC,CASSQGTSVQETQYF
TRBJ2-1,NA,12,TRBV2,NA,TGTGCCAGCAGTGCGGCTAACAATGAGCAGTTCTTC,CASSAANNEQFF
TRBJ2-3,TRBD2,15,TRBV6-4,few,TGTGCCAGCAGTGCTACTAGCGGTAGCACAGATACGCAGTATTTT,CASSATSGSTDTQYF
TRBJ2-5,NA,15,TRBV15,NA,TGTGCCACCAGCAGAGACAGGACCTCCCAAGAGACCCAGTACTTC,CATSRDRTSQETQYF
TRBJ2-7,TRBD1,16,TRBV7-8,NA,TGTGCCAGCAGCCCCAGAACAGGGGCGGTCGGCTACGAGCAGTACTTC,CASSPRTGAVGYEQYF
TRBJ2-1,NA,17,TRBV21-1,NA,TGTGCCAGCAGCAAAGGTAGTGGGACTAAGGCCTACAATGAGCAGTTCTTC,CASSKGSGTKAYNEQFF
TRBJ1-5,NA,13,TRBV6-5,NA,TGTGCCAGCACGGGCGATAGCAATCAGCCCCAGCATTTT,CASTGDSNQPQHF
TRBJ2-7,NA,11,TRBV6-2/TRBV6-3,once,TGTGCCAGTAGTTACCCGACAGAGCAGTACTTC,CASSYPTEQYF
TRBJ2-2,TRBD1,16,TRBV15,NA,TGTGCCACCAGCAGAGATCGGGGACAGGGAACCGGGGAGCTGTTTTTT,CATSRDRGQGTGELFF
TRBJ2-6,TRBD1,16,TRBV29-1,NA,TGCAGCGTTGAGGGACAGGGTGTTGCCGGGGCCAACGTCCTGACTTTC,CSVEGQGVAGANVLTF
TRBJ2-1,NA,15,TRBV3-1/TRBV3-2,NA,TGTGCCAGCAGCCAAGCGTCCGGGACTTTCAATGAGCAGTTCTTC,CASSQASGTFNEQFF
TRBJ1-1,NA,11,TRBV20-1,NA,TGCAGTGCAAAGGGGGAGACTGAAGCTTTCTTT,CSAKGETEAFF
TRBJ2-1,TRBD2,19,TRBV18,NA,TGTGCCAGCTCACCCCGGTTCCGAGCGGGGGCGAACTCCTACAATGAGCAGTTCTTC,CASSPRFRAGANSYNEQFF
TRBJ2-7,TRBD1,14,TRBV7-2,NA,TGTGCCAGCAGCCAGCGGACAGGGTTGGACGAGCAGTACTTC,CASSQRTGLDEQYF
TRBJ1-4,NA,16,TRBV28,NA,TGTGCCAGCAGCCCCTTGCTGGGGGGGCGCATTGAAAAACTGTTTTTT,CASSPLLGGRIEKLFF
TRBJ2-5,NA,14,TRBV9,NA,TGTGCCAGCAGCGTAGGGCCGCCGAGTCGAACCCAGTACTTC,CASSVGPPSRTQYF
TRBJ2-7,NA,18,TRBV12-5,NA,TGTGCTAGTGGTTTGGTAAGGGATGGCCGGGGGGCACCCGACGAGCAGTACTTC,CASGLVRDGRGAPDEQYF
TRBJ2-1,TRBD2,15,TRBV9,once,TGTGCCAGCAGCGTAGGCGCTAGCGGGAGAAAGGAGCAGTTCTTC,CASSVGASGRKEQFF
TRBJ1-1,NA,13,TRBV27,NA,TGTGCCAGCAGTTCACTTGGGGGGACTGAAGCTTTCTTT,CASSSLGGTEAFF
TRBJ2-7,NA,13,TRBV29-1,NA,TGCAGCGTTGACGGCCCTAGCTCCTACGAGCAGTACTTC,CSVDGPSSYEQYF
TRBJ2-2,NA,15,TRBV6-2/TRBV6-3,NA,TGTGCCAGCAGTTACAAAGGTGACAACACCGGGGAGCTGTTTTTT,CASSYKGDNTGELFF
TRBJ1-1,TRBD1,14,TRBV5-1,NA,TGCGCCAGCAGCGGGACAGGGGGGAACACTGAAGCTTTCTTT,CASSGTGGNTEAFF
TRBJ1-2,NA,17,TRBV7-8,NA,TGTGCCAGCAGCTTAGCCTCCGGGACAAGGCCTAACTATGGCTACACCTTC,CASSLASGTRPNYGYTF
TRBJ2-7,NA,15,TRBV19,NA,TGTGCCAGTAGTATCGGGCCACCCGCTCACTACGAGCAGTACTTC,CASSIGPPAHYEQYF
TRBJ1-1,NA,13,TRBV7-9,NA,TGTGCCAGCAGCTTAGAGGGGGACACTGAAGCTTTCTTT,CASSLEGDTEAFF
TRBJ2-2,NA,18,TRBV7-8,NA,TGTGCCAGCAGCTTAAGGGCCAGGGGAGTATCGAACACCGGGGAGCTGTTTTTT,CASSLRARGVSNTGELFF
TRBJ2-2,TRBD1,15,TRBV5-6,NA,TGTGCCAGCAGTTTCGGGACAGGGGTGGTCGGGGAGCTGTTTTTT,CASSFGTGVVGELFF
TRBJ2-1,TRBD1,19,TRBV5-1,NA,TGCGCCAGCAGCTTGCCTAGGAACTTGGACAGGGGGCGAAACAATGAGCAGTTCTTC,CASSLPRNLDRGRNNEQFF
TRBJ2-6,TRBD1,15,TRBV19,few,TGTGCCAGTAGTGGGGGACAGTCTGGGGCCAACGTCCTGACTTTC,CASSGGQSGANVLTF